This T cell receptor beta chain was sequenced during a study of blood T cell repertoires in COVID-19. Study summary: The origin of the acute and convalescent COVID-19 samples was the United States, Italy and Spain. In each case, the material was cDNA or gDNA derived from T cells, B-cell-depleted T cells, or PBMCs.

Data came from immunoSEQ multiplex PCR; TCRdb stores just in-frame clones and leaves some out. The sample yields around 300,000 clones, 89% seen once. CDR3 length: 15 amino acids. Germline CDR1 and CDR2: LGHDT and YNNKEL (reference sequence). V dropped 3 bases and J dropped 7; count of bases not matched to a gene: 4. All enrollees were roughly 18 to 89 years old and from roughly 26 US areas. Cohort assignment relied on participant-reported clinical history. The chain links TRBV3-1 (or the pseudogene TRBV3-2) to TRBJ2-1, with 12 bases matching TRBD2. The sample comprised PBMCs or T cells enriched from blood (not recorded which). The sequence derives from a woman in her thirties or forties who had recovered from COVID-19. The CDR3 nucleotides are TGTGCCAGCAGCCAGACTAGCGGGGGCGATAATGAGCAGTTCTTC. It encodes CASSQTSGGDNEQFF.